The 20 T cell receptor beta chains below all came from one sample that was sequenced in a study of blood T cells in healthy people across ages. PCR was performed a second time for about 7 to 12 cycles using a sample-barcoded 5' primer and a J-beta primer mix. MiXCR, applied by TCRdb to the 5' RACE reads, yields one record per CDR3 protein. There are about 780,000 distinct CDR3 sequences in the sample; roughly 24% occur only once, and over 2.5% lies in the top ten. The sample also formed part of further work on T cells of mothers and their children.

The sample taken for sequencing was blood. These receptors were obtained from a boy aged 5 to 17 in good health.

The chain is built from TRBV30 and TRBJ1-1; perhaps TRBD1 as D (5 bases). The CDR3 contains 12 residues. V was shortened by 0 bases and J by 8 bases, with 10 bases between the two germline ends. CDR1 and CDR2 (germline): GTSNPN, SVGIG (reference sequence). The CDR3 sequence: CAWSVGTGEAFF. The CDR3 region has the DNA TGTGCCTGGAGTGTAGGGACGGGGGAAGCTTTCTTT.

The rearrangement uses TRBV24-1 and TRBJ2-1, with D perhaps given as TRBD1 or TRBD2 (5 bases each). The CDR3 consists of 16 residues. Germline CDR1 reads KGHDR; CDR2 reads SFDVKD. V lost 3 bases, J lost 2 bases, and 13 bases lay in between. DNA for the CDR3: TGTGCCACCAGTGATGACAGCCCCGGGGCCTACAATGAGCAGTTCTTC. Protein product: CATSDDSPGAYNEQFF.

This clonotype has more than one count but fewer than ten. This chain links TRBV6-6 with TRBJ2-7; no reliable D call. Looked up from germline, CDR1 is MNHNY and CDR2 is SVGAGI (reference sequence). The CDR3 spans 13 residues. V was pared by 2 bases and J by 3 bases, with 8 bases between. CDR3 sequence (DNA): TGTGCCAGCAGTTACGGCGGAGACTACGAGCAGTACTTC. This encodes CASSYGGDYEQYF.

The chain is built from TRBV20-1 and TRBJ2-5, with TRBD1 identical over 8 bases. CDR1 DFQATT and CDR2 SNEGSKA come from the germline V gene (reference sequence). The CDR3 consists of 16 residues. J lost 5 bases, V lost 6 bases, and 17 bases had no gene match. CDR3 region: CSAIITGQGAWETQYF. For the CDR3, the DNA is TGCAGTGCCATTATCACCGGTCAGGGGGCTTGGGAGACCCAGTACTTC.

This chain uses TRBV15 with TRBJ2-6; D remains ambiguous. Germline loops: CDR1 LNHNV, CDR2 YYDKDF (reference sequence). Trimming stripped 3 bases from V and 4 bases from J, with 16 bases between. The CDR3 consists of 17 residues. The CDR3 sequence: CATSRADNRAGANVLTF. CDR3 DNA sequence: TGTGCCACCAGCAGGGCAGACAACCGGGCAGGGGCCAACGTCCTGACTTTC.

DNA for the CDR3: TGTGCCAGCTCCGGGGCCTGGGGGGATCAGCCCCAGCATTTT. Protein: CASSGAWGDQPQHF. The chain links TRBV28 to TRBJ1-5; D perhaps matches TRBD1 (5 bases). Trimming removed 8 bases at V and 5 bases at J, with 16 bases between. The CDR3 covers 14 residues. Germline V CDR1 and CDR2: MDHEN, SYDVKM.

A few counts support this clonotype. This chain uses TRBV2 with TRBJ2-5; 8 bases fit TRBD1. Trimming took 7 bases from V and 9 from J; bases not matched to a gene: 1. Germline CDR1 reads SNHLY; CDR2 reads FYNNEI. This CDR3 is 10 amino acids long. The CDR3 nucleotides read TGTGCCAGCAACAGGGGGGCCCAGTACTTC. Translating gives CASNRGAQYF. The full variable domain, in which reference TRBV2 and TRBJ2-5 provide the parts outside the CDR3, is EPEVTQTPSHQVTQMGQEVILRCVPISNHLYFYWYRQILGQKVEFLVSFYNNEISEKSEIFDDQFSVERPDGSNFTLKIRSTKLEDSAMYFCASNRGAQYFGPGTRLLVL.

The chain uses TRBV6-1 and TRBJ2-6; no definite D call. Trimming pared 6 bases from V and 2 bases from J, leaving 14 bases between. Germline lookup yields CDR1 MNHNS and CDR2 SASEGT. CDR3 length equals 16 residues. CDR3 protein: CASSLLSRTGANVLTF. In nucleotides, the CDR3 is TGTGCCAGCAGCCTCCTATCCCGAACTGGGGCCAACGTCCTGACTTTC.

A few counts support this clonotype. This chain connects TRBV6-6 to TRBJ2-5; 10 positions agree with TRBD2. CDR1 is MNHNY and CDR2 is SVGAGI in the germline V gene (reference sequence). The CDR3 spans 15 residues. V lost 5 bases to trimming and J lost 2 bases; unmatched junction nucleotides: 5. The CDR3 nucleotides are TGTGCCAGCAGTCTAGCGGGGGCGCTACAAGAGACCCAGTACTTC. Protein sequence: CASSLAGALQETQYF.

The CDR3 sequence: CAIGDRGTGELFF. Written as DNA, the CDR3 is TGTGCCATCGGGGACAGGGGGACCGGGGAGCTGTTTTTT. J is TRBJ2-2 and V is TRBV10-3; 11 bases line up with TRBD1. Germline V lookup: CDR1 ENHRY, CDR2 SYGVKD. This CDR3 has 13 amino acids. The J segment lost 5 bases and the V segment lost 8 bases, leaving 1 base of the junction unmatched.

This clonotype was observed a handful of times. The chain carries TRBV6-5 and TRBJ1-2; a possible D gene is TRBD1 (5 bases). Germline-derived CDR1 and CDR2 are MNHEY and SVGAGI. The CDR3 runs 13 residues. Trimming pared 0 bases from V and 7 bases from J, leaving 9 bases between. CDR3 protein: CASSYSGGSGYTF. CDR3 DNA: TGTGCCAGCAGTTACTCTGGGGGGTCTGGCTACACCTTC.

This clonotype was detected a few times. This rearrangement joins TRBV14 to TRBJ2-5; D gene unclear. The closer fit of TRBJ2-7 to the DNA end suggests the J call may be wrong. The CDR3 spans 12 residues. The germline V gene has CDR1 SGHDN and CDR2 FVKESK. CDR3: CASSQALYEQYF. DNA of the CDR3: TGTGCCAGCAGCCAAGCACTGTACGAGCAGTACTTC.

This clonotype has more than one count but fewer than ten. DNA of the CDR3: TGTGCCACCAGCAGGGACCGGGAAAATCGGAATCAGCCCCAGCATTTT. Its translation: CATSRDRENRNQPQHF. The J gene is TRBJ1-5, the V gene TRBV15; D is unclear. V dropped 3 bases and J dropped 4 bases, with 16 bases sitting between them. The V gene's germline CDR1 is LNHNV and CDR2 YYDKDF (reference sequence). This CDR3 has 16 amino acids. The variable domain in full, completed from reference TRBV15 and TRBJ1-5, reads DAMVIQNPRYQVTQFGKPVTLSCSQTLNHNVMYWYQQKSSQAPKLLFHYYDKDFNNEADTPDNFQSRRPNTSFCFLDIRSPGLGDTAMYLCATSRDRENRNQPQHFGDGTRLSIL.

V gene TRBV12-3 or TRBV12-4 combines with J gene TRBJ2-3; tentatively, D is TRBD2 (7 bases). V was cut by 3 bases and J by 2 bases, with 12 bases left in between. The length of the CDR3 is 15 residues. CDR3 DNA: TGTGCCAGCAGTTTTCGGGGGGCTATCACAGATACGCAGTATTTT. Amino acids: CASSFRGAITDTQYF.

The CDR3 nucleotides are TGTGCCAGCAGTTATTACGGAACGAACACCGGGGAGCTGTTTTTT. It encodes CASSYYGTNTGELFF. The gene calls are TRBV6-6 and TRBJ2-2, with D unclear. Between the trimmed V and J ends, which lost 3 bases and 0 bases, there was a span of 8 bases. CDR1 and CDR2 from the germline V gene are MNHNY and SVGAGI (reference sequence). The CDR3 spans 15 residues.

The chain couples TRBV5-4 to TRBJ2-5; D gene uncertain. The J call is uncertain, as TRBJ2-7 better fits the DNA end. The germline V gene encodes CDR1 SGHNT and CDR2 YYREEE (reference sequence). This CDR3 is 14 amino acids long. CDR3 sequence reads: CASSRDPGIYEQYF. The CDR3 DNA reads TGTGCCAGCAGCCGAGACCCGGGTATCTACGAGCAGTACTTC.

This chain joins TRBV5-5 and TRBJ2-5; D is perhaps TRBD2 (5 bases). Germline V gene data show CDR1 as SGHKS and CDR2 as YYEKEE (reference sequence). V gave up 1 base and J gave up 2 bases, with 12 bases separating them. This CDR3 comprises 15 residues. CDR3 in amino acids: CASSLRGFRQETQYF. The CDR3 nucleotides read TGTGCCAGCAGCTTGCGCGGGTTTCGGCAAGAGACCCAGTACTTC.

The chain has TRBV7-6 and TRBJ1-2; 7 bases line up with TRBD1. This CDR3 has 15 residues. The germline V gene encodes CDR1 SGHVS and CDR2 FNYEAQ. J was trimmed by 2 bases and V by 5 bases; bases with no gene match: 8. The CDR3 nucleotides are TGTGCCAGCAGCGAATATTTGACAGGGAACTATGGCTACACCTTC. Amino acid sequence: CASSEYLTGNYGYTF.

In this sample, this clonotype turned up a few times. The chain recombines TRBV9 with TRBJ1-2, with D perhaps matching TRBD1 (6 bases). The CDR3 totals 13 residues. V was pared by 2 bases and J by 7 bases, with 12 bases between. Per the germline V gene, CDR1 is SGDLS and CDR2 is YYNGEE. CDR3 DNA: TGTGCCAGCAGCGTGAGGGGGGCCGGTGGCTACACCTTC. Translating it yields CASSVRGAGGYTF.

The gene calls are TRBV9 and TRBJ1-4; no reliable D call. The germline V and J ends were trimmed by 4 bases and 8 bases, with 18 bases remaining between them. Germline CDR1 SGDLS, CDR2 YYNGEE. This CDR3 region has 15 residues. CDR3 loop: CASSYEGTRREKLFF. CDR3 nucleotide sequence: TGTGCCAGCAGCTACGAGGGCACCCGACGGGAAAAACTGTTTTTT.